This T cell receptor beta chain was found in a study of T cell responses to AZD1222 COVID-19 vaccine. Study-level results: Compared with day 0, the breadth and depth of the Spike-specific TCR repertoire rose significantly after two doses of AZD1222. The donors showed a predominance of white British ancestry and of females, with possible underestimation of clonal diversity.

On this clone: Its cognate antigen is unknown.

CDR1 and CDR2 from the germline V gene are SEHNR and FQNEAQ (reference sequence). V was clipped by 1 base and J by 2 bases, with 6 bases between them. The CDR3 is made up of 13 amino acids. Profiling relied on immunoSEQ multiplex PCR, and the TCRdb table lists in-frame clones only, not all of them. The sample has about 150,000 clones, just over 90% seen once. The chain uses TRBV7-9 and TRBJ2-7; D remains ambiguous. The sequenced sample was peripheral blood, obtained on day 0 of AZD1222 vaccination. This TCR came from an adult in good health. The CDR3 DNA is TGTGCCAGCAGCTTAGTAAGTCCCTACGAGCAGTACTTC. It is translated as CASSLVSPYEQYF.